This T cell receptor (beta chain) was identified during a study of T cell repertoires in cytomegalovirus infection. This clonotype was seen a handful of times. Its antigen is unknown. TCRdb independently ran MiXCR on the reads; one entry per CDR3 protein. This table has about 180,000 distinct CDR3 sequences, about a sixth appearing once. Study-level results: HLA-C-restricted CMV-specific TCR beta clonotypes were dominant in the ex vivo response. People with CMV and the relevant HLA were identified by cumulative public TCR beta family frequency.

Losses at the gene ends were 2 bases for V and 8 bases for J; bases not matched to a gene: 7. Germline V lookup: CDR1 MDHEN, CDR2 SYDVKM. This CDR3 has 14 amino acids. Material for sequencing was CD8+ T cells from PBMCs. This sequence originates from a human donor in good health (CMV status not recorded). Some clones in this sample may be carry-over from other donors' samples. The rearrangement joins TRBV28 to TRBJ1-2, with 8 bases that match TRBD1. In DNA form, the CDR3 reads TGTGCCAGCAGTTTACGGACAGGGAATCAGGGCTACACCTTC. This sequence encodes CASSLRTGNQGYTF.